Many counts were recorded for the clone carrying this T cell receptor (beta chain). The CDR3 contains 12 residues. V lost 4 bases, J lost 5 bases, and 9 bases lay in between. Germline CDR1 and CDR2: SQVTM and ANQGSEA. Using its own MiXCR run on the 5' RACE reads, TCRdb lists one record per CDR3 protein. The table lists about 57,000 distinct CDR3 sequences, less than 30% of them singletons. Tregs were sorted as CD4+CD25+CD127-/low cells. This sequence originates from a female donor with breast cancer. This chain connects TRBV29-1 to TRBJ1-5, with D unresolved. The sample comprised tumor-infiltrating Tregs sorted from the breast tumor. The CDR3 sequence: CSVAQGDQPQHF. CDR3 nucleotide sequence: TGCAGCGTTGCCCAAGGAGATCAGCCCCAGCATTTT.